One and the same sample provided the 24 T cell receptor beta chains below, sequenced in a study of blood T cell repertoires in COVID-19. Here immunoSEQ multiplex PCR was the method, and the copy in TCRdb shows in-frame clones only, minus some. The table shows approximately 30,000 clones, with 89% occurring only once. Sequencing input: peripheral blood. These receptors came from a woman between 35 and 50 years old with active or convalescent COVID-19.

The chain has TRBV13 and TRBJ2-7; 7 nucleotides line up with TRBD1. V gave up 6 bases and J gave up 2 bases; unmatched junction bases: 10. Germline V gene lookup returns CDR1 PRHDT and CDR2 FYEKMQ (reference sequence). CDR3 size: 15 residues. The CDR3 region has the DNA TGTGCCAGCAGTTCAGCTTGGGACAGAGCCTACGAGCAGTACTTC. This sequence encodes CASSSAWDRAYEQYF.

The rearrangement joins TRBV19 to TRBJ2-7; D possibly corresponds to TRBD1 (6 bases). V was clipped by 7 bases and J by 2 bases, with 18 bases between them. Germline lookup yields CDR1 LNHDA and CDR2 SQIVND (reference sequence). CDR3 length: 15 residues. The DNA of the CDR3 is TGTGCCAGTACCCCGCGACCCTCAGGGGCCTACGAGCAGTACTTC. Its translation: CASTPRPSGAYEQYF. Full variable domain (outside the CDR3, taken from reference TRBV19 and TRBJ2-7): DGGITQSPKYLFRKEGQNVTLSCEQNLNHDAMYWYRQDPGQGLRLIYYSQIVNDFQKGDIAEGYSVSREKKESFPLTVTSAQKNPTAFYLCASTPRPSGAYEQYFGPGTRLTVT.

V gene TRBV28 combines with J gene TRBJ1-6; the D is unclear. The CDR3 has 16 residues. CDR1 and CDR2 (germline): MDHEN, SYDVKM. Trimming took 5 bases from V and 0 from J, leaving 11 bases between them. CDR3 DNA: TGTGCCAGCAGTCCCAGGCGTCTCTCCTATAATTCACCCCTCCACTTT. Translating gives CASSPRRLSYNSPLHF.

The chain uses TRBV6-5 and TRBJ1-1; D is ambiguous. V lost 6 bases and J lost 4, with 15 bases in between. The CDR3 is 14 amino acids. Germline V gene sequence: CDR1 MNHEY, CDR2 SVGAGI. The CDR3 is CASRPGRESTEAFF. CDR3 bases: TGTGCCAGCAGACCTGGGAGGGAGAGCACTGAAGCTTTCTTT.

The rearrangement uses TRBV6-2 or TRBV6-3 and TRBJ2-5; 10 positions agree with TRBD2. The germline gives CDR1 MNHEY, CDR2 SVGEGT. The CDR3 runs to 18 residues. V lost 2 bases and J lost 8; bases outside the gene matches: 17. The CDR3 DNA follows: TGTGCCAGCAGTTACCGGGCTGATCGGACTAGCGGTTCCAGTACCCAGTACTTC. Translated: CASSYRADRTSGSSTQYF.

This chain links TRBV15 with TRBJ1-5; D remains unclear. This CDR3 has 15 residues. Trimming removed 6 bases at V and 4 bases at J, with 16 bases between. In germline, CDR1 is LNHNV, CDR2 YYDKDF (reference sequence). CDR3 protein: CATSRRGGRNQPQHF. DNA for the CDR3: TGTGCCACCAGTAGACGAGGAGGGAGAAATCAGCCCCAGCATTTT.

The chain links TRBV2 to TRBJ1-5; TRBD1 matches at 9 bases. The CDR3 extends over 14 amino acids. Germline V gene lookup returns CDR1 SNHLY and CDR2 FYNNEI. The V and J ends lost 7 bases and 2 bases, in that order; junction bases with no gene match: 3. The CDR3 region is CASNRGPGNQPQHF. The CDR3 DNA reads TGTGCCAGCAACAGGGGGCCGGGCAATCAGCCCCAGCATTTT.

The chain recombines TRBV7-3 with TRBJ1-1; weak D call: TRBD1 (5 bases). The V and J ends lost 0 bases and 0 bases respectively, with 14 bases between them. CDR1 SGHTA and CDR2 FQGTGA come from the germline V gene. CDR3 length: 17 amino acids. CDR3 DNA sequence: TGTGCCAGCAGCTTAACGGGCCTACAGGCTATGAACACTGAAGCTTTCTTT. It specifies CASSLTGLQAMNTEAFF.

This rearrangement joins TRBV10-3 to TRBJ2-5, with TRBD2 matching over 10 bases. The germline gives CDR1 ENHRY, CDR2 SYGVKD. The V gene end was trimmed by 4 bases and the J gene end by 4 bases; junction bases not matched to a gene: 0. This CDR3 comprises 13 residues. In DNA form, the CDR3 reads TGTGCCATCAGTGGACTAGCGGGAGAGACCCAGTACTTC. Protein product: CAISGLAGETQYF.

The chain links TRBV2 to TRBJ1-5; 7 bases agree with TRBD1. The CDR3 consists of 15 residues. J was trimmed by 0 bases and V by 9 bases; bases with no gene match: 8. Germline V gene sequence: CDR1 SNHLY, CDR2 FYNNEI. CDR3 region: CASRTGAYSNQPQHF. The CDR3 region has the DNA TGTGCCAGTCGGACAGGCGCTTATAGCAATCAGCCCCAGCATTTT. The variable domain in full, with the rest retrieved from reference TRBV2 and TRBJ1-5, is EPEVTQTPSHQVTQMGQEVILRCVPISNHLYFYWYRQILGQKVEFLVSFYNNEISEKSEIFDDQFSVERPDGSNFTLKIRSTKLEDSAMYFCASRTGAYSNQPQHFGDGTRLSIL.

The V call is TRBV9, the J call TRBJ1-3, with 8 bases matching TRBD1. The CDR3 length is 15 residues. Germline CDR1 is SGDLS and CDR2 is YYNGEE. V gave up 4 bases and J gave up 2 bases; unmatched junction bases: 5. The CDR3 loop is CASSTRQGTGNTIYF. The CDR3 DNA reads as TGTGCCAGCAGCACCCGACAGGGGACTGGAAACACCATATATTTT.

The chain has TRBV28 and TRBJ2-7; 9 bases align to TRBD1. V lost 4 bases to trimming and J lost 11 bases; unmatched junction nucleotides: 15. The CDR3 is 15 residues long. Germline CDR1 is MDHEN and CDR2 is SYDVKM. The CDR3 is CASSSIGTGPSGEYF. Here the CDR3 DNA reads TGTGCCAGCAGTTCCATTGGGACAGGGCCTTCTGGGGAGTACTTC. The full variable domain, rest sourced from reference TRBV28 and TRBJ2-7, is DVKVTQSSRYLVKRTGEKVFLECVQDMDHENMFWYRQDPGLGLRLIYFSYDVKMKEKGDIPEGYSVSREKKERFSLILESASTNQTSMYLCASSSIGTGPSGEYFGPGTRLTVT.

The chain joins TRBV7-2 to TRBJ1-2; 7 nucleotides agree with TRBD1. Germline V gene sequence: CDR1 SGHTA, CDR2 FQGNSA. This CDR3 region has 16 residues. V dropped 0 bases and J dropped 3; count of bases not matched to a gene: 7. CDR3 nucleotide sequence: TGTGCCAGCAGCTTAGCGCGGGCAGGGGGATACTATGGCTACACCTTC. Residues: CASSLARAGGYYGYTF.

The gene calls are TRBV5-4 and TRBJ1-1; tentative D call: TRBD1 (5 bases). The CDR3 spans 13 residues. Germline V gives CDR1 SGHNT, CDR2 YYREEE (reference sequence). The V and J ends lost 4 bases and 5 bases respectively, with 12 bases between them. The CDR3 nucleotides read TGTGCCAGCAGCACGGGACTGAGGACTGAAGCTTTCTTT. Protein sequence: CASSTGLRTEAFF.

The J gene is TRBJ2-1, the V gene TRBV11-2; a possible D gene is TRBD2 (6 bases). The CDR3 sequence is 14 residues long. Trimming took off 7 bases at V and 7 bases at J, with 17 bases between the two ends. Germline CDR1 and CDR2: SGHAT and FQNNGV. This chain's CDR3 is CASTGTASFNEQFF. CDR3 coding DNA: TGTGCCAGCACCGGGACTGCAAGTTTTAATGAGCAGTTCTTC.

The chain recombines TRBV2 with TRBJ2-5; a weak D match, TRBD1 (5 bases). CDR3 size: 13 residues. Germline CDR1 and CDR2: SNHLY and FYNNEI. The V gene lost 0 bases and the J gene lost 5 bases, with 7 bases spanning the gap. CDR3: CASSEAGVETQYF. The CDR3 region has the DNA TGTGCCAGCAGTGAAGCAGGGGTTGAGACCCAGTACTTC.

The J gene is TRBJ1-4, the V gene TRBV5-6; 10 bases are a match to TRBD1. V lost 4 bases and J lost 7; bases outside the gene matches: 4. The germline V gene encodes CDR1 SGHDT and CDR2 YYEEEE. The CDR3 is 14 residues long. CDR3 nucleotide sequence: TGTGCCAGCAGCCCGGGGACAGGGGCTGAAAAACTGTTTTTT. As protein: CASSPGTGAEKLFF.

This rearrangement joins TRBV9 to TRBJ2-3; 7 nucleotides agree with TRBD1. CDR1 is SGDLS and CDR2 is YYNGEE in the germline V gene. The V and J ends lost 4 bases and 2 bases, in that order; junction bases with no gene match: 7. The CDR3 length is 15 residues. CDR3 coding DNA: TGTGCCAGCAGCAAATTGACAGGGACCACAGATACGCAGTATTTT. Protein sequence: CASSKLTGTTDTQYF.

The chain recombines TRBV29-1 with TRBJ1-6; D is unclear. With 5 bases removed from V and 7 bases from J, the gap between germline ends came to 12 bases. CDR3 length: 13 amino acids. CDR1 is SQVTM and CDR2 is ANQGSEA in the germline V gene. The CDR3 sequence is CSVQARANSPLHF. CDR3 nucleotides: TGCAGCGTTCAAGCCCGAGCCAATTCACCCCTCCACTTT.

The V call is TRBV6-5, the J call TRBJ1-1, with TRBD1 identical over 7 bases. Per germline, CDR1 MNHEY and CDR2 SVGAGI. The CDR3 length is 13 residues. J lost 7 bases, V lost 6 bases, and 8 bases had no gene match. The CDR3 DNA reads TGTGCCAGCAGACCCACAGGGGATGGTGAAGCTTTCTTT. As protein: CASRPTGDGEAFF.

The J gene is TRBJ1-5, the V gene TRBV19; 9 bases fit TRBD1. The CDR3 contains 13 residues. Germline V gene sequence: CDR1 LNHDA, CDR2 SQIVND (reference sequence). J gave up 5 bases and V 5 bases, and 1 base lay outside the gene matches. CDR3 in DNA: TGTGCCAGTAGTGGGGACAGGGATCAGCCCCAGCATTTT. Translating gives CASSGDRDQPQHF.

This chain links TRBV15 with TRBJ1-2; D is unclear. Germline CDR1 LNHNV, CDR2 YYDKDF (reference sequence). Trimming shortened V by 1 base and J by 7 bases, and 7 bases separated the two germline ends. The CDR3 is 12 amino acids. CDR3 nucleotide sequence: TGTGCCACCAGCAGAGTGATGAGTGGCTACACCTTC. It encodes CATSRVMSGYTF. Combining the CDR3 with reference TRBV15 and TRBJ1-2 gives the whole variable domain DAMVIQNPRYQVTQFGKPVTLSCSQTLNHNVMYWYQQKSSQAPKLLFHYYDKDFNNEADTPDNFQSRRPNTSFCFLDIRSPGLGDTAMYLCATSRVMSGYTFGSGTRLTVV.

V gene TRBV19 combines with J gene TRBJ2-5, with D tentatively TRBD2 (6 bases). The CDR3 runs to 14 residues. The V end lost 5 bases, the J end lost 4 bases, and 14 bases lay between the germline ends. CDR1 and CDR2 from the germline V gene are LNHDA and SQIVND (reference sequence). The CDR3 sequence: CASSASGGRETQYF. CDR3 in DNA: TGTGCCAGTAGTGCCAGCGGAGGGAGAGAGACCCAGTACTTC.

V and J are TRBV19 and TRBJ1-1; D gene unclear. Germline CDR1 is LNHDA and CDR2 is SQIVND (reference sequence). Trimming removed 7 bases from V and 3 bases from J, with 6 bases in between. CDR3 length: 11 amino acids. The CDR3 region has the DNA TGTGCCAGTAAAGGAGACACTGAAGCTTTCTTT. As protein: CASKGDTEAFF.